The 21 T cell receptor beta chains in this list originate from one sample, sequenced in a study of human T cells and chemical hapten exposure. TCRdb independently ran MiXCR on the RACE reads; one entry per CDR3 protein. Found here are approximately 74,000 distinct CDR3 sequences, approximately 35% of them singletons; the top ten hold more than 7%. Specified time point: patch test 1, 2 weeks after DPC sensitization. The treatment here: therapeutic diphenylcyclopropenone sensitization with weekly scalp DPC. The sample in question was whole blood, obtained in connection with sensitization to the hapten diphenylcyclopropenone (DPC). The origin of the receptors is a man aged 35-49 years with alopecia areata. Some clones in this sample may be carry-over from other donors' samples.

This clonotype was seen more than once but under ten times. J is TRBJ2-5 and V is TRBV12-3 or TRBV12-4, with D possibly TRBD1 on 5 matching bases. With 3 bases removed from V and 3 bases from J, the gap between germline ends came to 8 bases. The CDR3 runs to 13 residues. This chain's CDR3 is CASSFTGKETQYF. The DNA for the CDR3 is TGTGCCAGCAGTTTCACAGGCAAAGAGACCCAGTACTTC.

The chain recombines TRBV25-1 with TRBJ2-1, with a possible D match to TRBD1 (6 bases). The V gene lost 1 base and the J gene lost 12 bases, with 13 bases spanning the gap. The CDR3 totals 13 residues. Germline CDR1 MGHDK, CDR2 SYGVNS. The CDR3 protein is CASSELTGRVQFF. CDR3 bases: TGTGCCAGCAGTGAATTAACAGGGCGGGTGCAGTTCTTC.

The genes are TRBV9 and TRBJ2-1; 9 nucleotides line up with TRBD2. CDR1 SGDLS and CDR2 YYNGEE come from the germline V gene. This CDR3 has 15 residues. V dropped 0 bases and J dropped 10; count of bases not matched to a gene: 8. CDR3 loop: CASSVEGLAREEQFF. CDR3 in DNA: TGTGCCAGCAGCGTAGAGGGACTAGCACGGGAAGAGCAGTTCTTC.

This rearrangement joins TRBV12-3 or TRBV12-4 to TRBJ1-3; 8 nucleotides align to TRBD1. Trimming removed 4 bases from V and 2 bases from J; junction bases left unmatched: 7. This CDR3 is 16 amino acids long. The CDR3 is CASSYRTGPPGNTIYF. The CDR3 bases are TGTGCCAGCAGTTATAGGACAGGGCCTCCTGGAAACACCATATATTTT.

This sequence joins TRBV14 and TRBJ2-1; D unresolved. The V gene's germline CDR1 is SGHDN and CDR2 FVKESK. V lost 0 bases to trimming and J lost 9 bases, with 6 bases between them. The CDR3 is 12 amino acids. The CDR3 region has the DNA TGTGCCAGCAGCCAAGAGGGATTTGAGCAGTTCTTC. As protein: CASSQEGFEQFF.

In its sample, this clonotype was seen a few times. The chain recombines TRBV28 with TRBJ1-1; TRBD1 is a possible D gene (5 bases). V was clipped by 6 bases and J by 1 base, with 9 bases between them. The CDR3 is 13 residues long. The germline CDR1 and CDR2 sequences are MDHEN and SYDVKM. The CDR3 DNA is TGTGCCAGCAGCCAGACAGCGAACACTGAAGCTTTCTTT. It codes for CASSQTANTEAFF. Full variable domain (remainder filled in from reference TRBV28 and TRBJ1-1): DVKVTQSSRYLVKRTGEKVFLECVQDMDHENMFWYRQDPGLGLRLIYFSYDVKMKEKGDIPEGYSVSREKKERFSLILESASTNQTSMYLCASSQTANTEAFFGQGTRLTVV.

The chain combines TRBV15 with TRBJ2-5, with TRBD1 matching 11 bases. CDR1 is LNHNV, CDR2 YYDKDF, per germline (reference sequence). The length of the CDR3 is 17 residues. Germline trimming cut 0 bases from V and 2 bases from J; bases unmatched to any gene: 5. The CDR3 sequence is CATSRDGTGGLQETQYF. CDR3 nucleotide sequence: TGTGCCACCAGCAGAGATGGGACAGGGGGACTACAAGAGACCCAGTACTTC.

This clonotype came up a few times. This chain's CDR3 is CASSPTMETSLSPVNEQFF. CDR3 nucleotides: TGTGCCAGCAGCCCAACCATGGAGACTAGTCTCAGTCCCGTCAATGAGCAGTTCTTC. V usage is TRBV7-8 and J usage is TRBJ2-1; TRBD2 might be the D (6 bases). Germline CDR1 reads SGHVS; CDR2 reads FQNEAQ. The CDR3 is 19 amino acids. Trimming shortened V by 5 bases and J by 6 bases, and 29 bases separated the two germline ends. Complete variable domain (other parts from reference TRBV7-8 and TRBJ2-1): GAGVSQSPRYKVAKRGQDVALRCDPISGHVSLFWYQQALGQGPEFLTYFQNEAQLDKSGLPSDRFFAERPEGSVSTLKIQRTQQEDSAVYLCASSPTMETSLSPVNEQFFGPGTRLTVL.

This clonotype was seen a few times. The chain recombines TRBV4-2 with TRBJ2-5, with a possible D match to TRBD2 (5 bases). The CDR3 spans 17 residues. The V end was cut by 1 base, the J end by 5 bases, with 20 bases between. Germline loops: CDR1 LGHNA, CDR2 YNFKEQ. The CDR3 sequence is CASSQGDETGYGETQYF. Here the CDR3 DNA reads TGTGCCAGCAGCCAAGGTGATGAGACGGGGTATGGCGAGACCCAGTACTTC.

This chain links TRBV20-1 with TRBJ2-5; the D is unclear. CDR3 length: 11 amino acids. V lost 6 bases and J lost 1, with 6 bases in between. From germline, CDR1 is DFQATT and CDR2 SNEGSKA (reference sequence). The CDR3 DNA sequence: TGCAGTGCCCCGCGCCAAGAGACCCAGTACTTC. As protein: CSAPRQETQYF.

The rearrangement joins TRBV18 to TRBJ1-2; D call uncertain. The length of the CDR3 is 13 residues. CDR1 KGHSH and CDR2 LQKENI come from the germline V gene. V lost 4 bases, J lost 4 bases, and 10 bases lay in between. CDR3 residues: CASSRLPIYGYTF. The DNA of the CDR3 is TGTGCCAGCTCACGTCTTCCAATCTATGGCTACACCTTC.

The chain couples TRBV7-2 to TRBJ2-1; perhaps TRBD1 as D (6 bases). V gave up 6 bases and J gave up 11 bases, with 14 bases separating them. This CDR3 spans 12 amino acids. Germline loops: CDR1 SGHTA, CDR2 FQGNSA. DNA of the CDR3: TGTGCCAGCAGACCGAGGACAGCTAAGCAGTTCTTC. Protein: CASRPRTAKQFF.

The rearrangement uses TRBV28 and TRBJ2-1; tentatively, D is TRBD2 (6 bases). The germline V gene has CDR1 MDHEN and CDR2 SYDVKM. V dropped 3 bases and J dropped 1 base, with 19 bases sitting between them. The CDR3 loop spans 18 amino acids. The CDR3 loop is CASSFTAGGSPSYNEQFF. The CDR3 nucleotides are TGTGCCAGCAGTTTTACAGCGGGCGGAAGTCCATCCTACAATGAGCAGTTCTTC.

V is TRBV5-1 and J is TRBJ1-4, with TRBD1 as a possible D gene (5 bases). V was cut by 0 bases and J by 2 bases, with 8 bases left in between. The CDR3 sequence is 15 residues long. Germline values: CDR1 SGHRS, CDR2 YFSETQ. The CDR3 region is CASSLGGATNEKLFF. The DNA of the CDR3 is TGCGCCAGCAGCTTGGGAGGGGCGACTAATGAAAAACTGTTTTTT.

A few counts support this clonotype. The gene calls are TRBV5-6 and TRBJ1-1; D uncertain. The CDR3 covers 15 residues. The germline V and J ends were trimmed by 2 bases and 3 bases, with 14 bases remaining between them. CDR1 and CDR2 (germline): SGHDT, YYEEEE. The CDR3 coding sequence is TGTGCCAGCAGCTTTCGAACCGGGAGATACACTGAAGCTTTCTTT. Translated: CASSFRTGRYTEAFF.

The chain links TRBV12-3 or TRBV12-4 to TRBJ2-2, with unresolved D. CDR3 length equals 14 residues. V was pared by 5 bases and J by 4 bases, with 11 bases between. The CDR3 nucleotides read TGTGCCAGCAGTACGCGGTGGCCCACCGGGGAGCTGTTTTTT. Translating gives CASSTRWPTGELFF.

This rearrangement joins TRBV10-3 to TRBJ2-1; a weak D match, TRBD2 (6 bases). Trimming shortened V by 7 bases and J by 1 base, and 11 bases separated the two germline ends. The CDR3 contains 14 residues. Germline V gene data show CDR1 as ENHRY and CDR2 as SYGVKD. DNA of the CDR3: TGTGCCATCACCCGGGACTCGTCCTACAATGAGCAGTTCTTC. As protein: CAITRDSSYNEQFF.

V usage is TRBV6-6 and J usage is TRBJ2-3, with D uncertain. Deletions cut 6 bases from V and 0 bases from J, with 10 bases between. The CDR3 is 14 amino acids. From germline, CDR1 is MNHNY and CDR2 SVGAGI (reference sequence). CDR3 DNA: TGTGCCAGCAGCCAGGATATTAGCACAGATACGCAGTATTTT. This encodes CASSQDISTDTQYF.

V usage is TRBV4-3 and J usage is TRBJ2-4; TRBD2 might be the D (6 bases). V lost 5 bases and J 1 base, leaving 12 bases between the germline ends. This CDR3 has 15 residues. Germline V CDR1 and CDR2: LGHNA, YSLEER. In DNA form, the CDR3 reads TGCGCCAGCAGCACAACGGGGGACGCCAAAAACATTCAGTACTTC. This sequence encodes CASSTTGDAKNIQYF.

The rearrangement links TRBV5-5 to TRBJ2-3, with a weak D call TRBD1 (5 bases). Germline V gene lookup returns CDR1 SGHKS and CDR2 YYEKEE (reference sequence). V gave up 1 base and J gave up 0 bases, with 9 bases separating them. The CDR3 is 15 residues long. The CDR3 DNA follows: TGTGCCAGCAGCTTGACGACAGCTAGCACAGATACGCAGTATTTT. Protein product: CASSLTTASTDTQYF.

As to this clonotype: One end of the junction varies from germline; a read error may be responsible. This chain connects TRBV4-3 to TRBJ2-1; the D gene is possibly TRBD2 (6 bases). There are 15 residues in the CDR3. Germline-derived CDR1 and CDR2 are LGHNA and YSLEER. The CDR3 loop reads CASSQESVPSGRPLF. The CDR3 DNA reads TGCGCCAGCAGCCAAGAATCGGTCCCCAGCGGGCGTCCGCTCTTC.